This TCR beta chain emerged from a study of human T cells and chemical hapten exposure. Study-wide context: The study sensitized with 2% DPC on a roughly 2 cm by roughly 2 cm patch of upper inner arm skin. Weekly scalp doses of diphenylcyclopropenone were given to patients during the roughly 24-week study. Patch tests applied 0.01% DPC to the upper back and were scored after 6 days.

The authors' processing: Sampled TCR counts reached a median of approximately 93,000 per sample, with values ranging from about 23,224 to 690,600. TCRdb reanalysed the RACE reads using MiXCR and keeps one entry per CDR3 protein. None of the V and J calls come from the authors' own analysis; TCRdb made them. The sample holds tens of thousands of distinct CDR3 sequences; roughly 10% are singletons and the top ten take roughly 3.6%. This CDR3 spans 15 amino acids. The V gene lost 0 bases and the J gene lost 4 bases, with 13 bases spanning the gap. Germline loops: CDR1 DFQATT, CDR2 SNEGSKA (reference sequence). Indicated time point: patch test 1, 2 weeks after DPC sensitization. Indicated treatment: therapeutic diphenylcyclopropenone sensitization with weekly scalp DPC.

This receptor was identified in a woman aged 55 to 70 with alopecia areata. Some clones in this sample may be carry-over from other donors' samples. The genes are TRBV20-1 and TRBJ1-3, with D uncertain. Specimen: whole blood, collected in connection with sensitization to the hapten diphenylcyclopropenone (DPC). CDR3 amino acids: CSARDGQQMGNTIYF. CDR3 nucleotide sequence: TGCAGTGCTAGAGATGGGCAGCAGATGGGAAACACCATATATTTT.